This T cell receptor (beta chain) emerged from a study of identical twins (TCRdb year 2016). As for the study more broadly: The study deep-sequenced TCR alpha and beta repertoires from monozygotic twins, unrelated adults of various ages and cord blood to test whether fetal clonotypes persist. To rule out contamination, replicate twin experiments were performed at different times with different library preparation protocols.

The research as a whole found: Recombination models systematically underestimated out-of-frame TCR alpha sharing in monozygotic twins but agreed with sharing between unrelated individuals. Compared with coincidental sharing between unrelated individuals, an excess of low generation-probability sequences was observed among out-of-frame TCR alpha sequences shared between twins. Invariant T cells such as MAIT and iNKT could partly confound zero-insertion analyses, although diverse VJ usage argued against such confounding for most clonotypes. Because the same donors could not be followed over many years, the conclusions relied on cross-sectional statistical analysis. Abundant cord blood beta clonotypes had fewer insertions, young adult naive repertoires showed a similar but weaker trend, and memory repertoires showed no such trend. The excess sharing between twins in beta out-of-frame sequences was weaker because fewer shared sequences reduced the signal-to-noise ratio.

Every donor was a healthy Caucasian. The twin cohort comprised three pairs of female monozygotic twins, all aged about 18 to 30 years. Peripheral blood mononuclear cells were used as the source from which RNA for TCR libraries was isolated. The library relied on 5' RACE. Sequenced using an Illumina HiSeq 2000. Template switching added a universal primer binding site, and the final cDNA carried a unique molecular identifier that allowed TCR cDNA molecules to be counted accurately. Specific primers in the conserved constant-segment region were used to synthesize first-strand cDNA for the TCR alpha and beta chains. To control for contamination, each cDNA library was double barcoded with a SMART-Mk sample barcode plus Illumina barcodes. TruSeq adapter sequences along with Illumina sample barcodes were introduced in two successive PCR steps. The Illumina HiSeq platform was used with custom primers to sequence TCR alpha and beta cDNA libraries. Concerning the study's data processing: Unique molecular identifiers were extracted from raw reads with MiGEC, and CDR3 positions were determined with MiXCR. For each individual, recombination models were inferred using an EM algorithm with the repgenHMM and IGoR tools. Shared clonotype analysis was performed with the tcR package in R, normalizing sharing by the product of cloneset sizes. Out-of-frame nonproductive sequences were analyzed to study raw recombination free of thymic and clonal selection effects. The public reads were run again by TCRdb, first through fastp at Q25 and then through MiXCR, and only productive beta chains were kept. Each CDR3 protein gets just one entry, which takes the most common genes and DNA from the rows behind it. TCRdb's processing, not the study's, gives the V and J calls here. This sample holds approximately 600,000 distinct CDR3 sequences; roughly 6.6% were observed only once. In total, the top ten clones hold around 1.6% of the sample.

This clonotype was counted a few times. Its antigen specificity is not known. Base qualities are not provided; no much larger clone lies one nucleotide away. Trimming removed 1 base from V and 0 bases from J, leaving 5 bases between the germline ends. Looking up the germline V gene yields CDR1 SGHRS and CDR2 YFSETQ. The CDR3 sequence holds 15 residues, the cysteine and phenylalanine included. The only DNA kept is the CDR3, 45 bases in frame from the first base. These sequences were also reported in another study, on yellow fever vaccine responses in identical twins. As the second publication notes: According to the authors, the vaccine-induced T cell response in identical twins seemed to be partly convergent and partly specific to each individual. Focusing on identical twins, the study followed the T cell clones that responded to the vaccine, and did so with precision.

In this chain, TRBV5-1 is recombined with TRBJ2-6, with the D gene not confidently named. What was sequenced was PBMCs. This clonotype was sampled from a woman aged 18-30 years in good health. Read as DNA, the sequence is TGCGCCAGCAGCTTGCTCACCTCTGGGGCCAACGTCCTGACTTTC. Its coded protein is CASSLLTSGANVLTF.